The clone carrying this TCR beta chain has only a few counts. The antigen is not known. This entry belongs to a study of Ad26.COV2.S vaccination and SARS-CoV-2 variants. Study-level information: Administration of Ad26.COV2.S was intramuscular, either once or twice 56 days apart.

The sample's treatment: about 20 received Ad26.COV2.S at low or high dose, single or two shots; 5 received placebo; per-sample allocation not given. Day 63 after the first vaccine or placebo injection was the time point for sampling. Notes on the study in general: Vaccine and placebo groups showed comparable non-spike TCR breadth.

TCRdb's copy holds only in-frame clones and misses some; the assay was immunoSEQ multiplex PCR. Among about 440,000 clones listed, about 90% were seen once. V gave up 2 bases and J gave up 1 base, with 13 bases separating them. The CDR3 is 16 residues long. Germline V gene lookup returns CDR1 SGHDT and CDR2 YYEEEE. The chain recombines TRBV5-6 with TRBJ2-4, with D maybe TRBD2 (5 bases). The source was peripheral blood, collected in a trial of Ad26.COV2.S vaccine versus placebo. The sequence came from a person between 18 and 60 years old who received the Ad26.COV2.S COVID-19 vaccine or a placebo. The CDR3 DNA reads as TGTGCCAGCAGCTTTCGCGGACTGATCGCCAAAAACATTCAGTACTTC. Amino acid sequence: CASSFRGLIAKNIQYF. Drawing the rest from reference TRBV5-6 and TRBJ2-4, the complete variable domain is DAGVTQSPTHLIKTRGQQVTLRCSPKSGHDTVSWYQQALGQGPQFIFQYYEEEERQRGNFPDRFSGHQFPNYSSELNVNALLLGDSALYLCASSFRGLIAKNIQYFGAGTRLSVL.